Each of the 29 T cell receptor beta chains below was sequenced from the same sample in a study of blood T cell repertoires in COVID-19. Sequenced by immunoSEQ multiplex PCR; TCRdb stores in-frame clones only, minus some. This sample yields 200,000 to 250,000 clones, of which around 91% are seen a single time; under 4% belongs to the top ten. The sample was PBMCs or T cells enriched from blood (not recorded which). Every receptor here comes from a woman under 30 in a cohort exposed to, infected with or recovered from COVID-19 (not recorded which).

The gene calls are TRBV28 and TRBJ1-1; no clear D. In germline, CDR1 is MDHEN, CDR2 SYDVKM. Trimming removed 8 bases at V and 1 base at J, with 8 bases between. The CDR3 spans 12 residues. The CDR3 nucleotides are TGTGCCAGCGTTCGGGGGAACACTGAAGCTTTCTTT. Amino acid sequence: CASVRGNTEAFF.

The chain uses TRBV5-8 and TRBJ1-6, with 8 bases fitting TRBD1. J was trimmed by 9 bases and V by 0 bases; bases with no gene match: 2. CDR3 length equals 14 residues. Per germline, CDR1 SGHTS and CDR2 YDEGEE. Here the CDR3 DNA reads TGTGCCAGCAGCTTGGGTGACAGGGGTTCACCCCTCCACTTT. Translated, it gives CASSLGDRGSPLHF.

The rearrangement joins TRBV5-1 to TRBJ1-2; 12 bases agree with TRBD1. The germline gives CDR1 SGHRS, CDR2 YFSETQ. V was pared by 3 bases and J by 1 base, with 7 bases of the junction left unmatched. CDR3 length equals 17 residues. The CDR3 bases are TGCGCCAGCAGCTCACCCGGGACAGGGGGCAATAACTATGGCTACACCTTC. Its protein product is CASSSPGTGGNNYGYTF.

The chain links TRBV27 to TRBJ1-2; D unclear. This CDR3 is 16 amino acids long. Deletions cut 2 bases from V and 0 bases from J, with 13 bases between. The germline CDR1 and CDR2 sequences are MNHEY and SMNVEV (reference sequence). Here the CDR3 reads CASSLHIGRANYGYTF. CDR3 sequence (DNA): TGTGCCAGCAGTTTACATATCGGTAGAGCTAACTATGGCTACACCTTC.

The chain uses TRBV11-1 and TRBJ2-7; D not certain. The CDR3 length is 14 residues. Germline V gene sequence: CDR1 SGHAT, CDR2 FQDESV (reference sequence). With 2 bases removed from V and 5 bases from J, the gap between germline ends came to 13 bases. CDR3: CASSLTTGGNEQYF. Here the CDR3 DNA reads TGTGCCAGCAGCTTAACCACCGGCGGCAACGAGCAGTACTTC.

This clone turned up a few times. The rearrangement joins TRBV5-6 to TRBJ1-1, with 7 bases aligning to TRBD1. CDR3 length equals 15 residues. V was clipped by 4 bases and J by 5 bases; unmatched bases: 11. Germline CDR1 SGHDT, CDR2 YYEEEE. The CDR3 DNA sequence: TGTGCCAGCAGCAACTCCGGGACAGAGGGAACTGAAGCTTTCTTT. It is translated as CASSNSGTEGTEAFF. Full variable domain (outside the CDR3, taken from reference TRBV5-6 and TRBJ1-1): DAGVTQSPTHLIKTRGQQVTLRCSPKSGHDTVSWYQQALGQGPQFIFQYYEEEERQRGNFPDRFSGHQFPNYSSELNVNALLLGDSALYLCASSNSGTEGTEAFFGQGTRLTVV.

This clone was seen only once. The genes are TRBV19 and TRBJ2-2; 10 positions match TRBD2. The germline gives CDR1 LNHDA, CDR2 SQIVND (reference sequence). CDR3 length: 16 amino acids. V lost 5 bases and J lost 7; bases outside the gene matches: 10. This CDR3 reads CASSYGLAGAYGELFF. CDR3 in DNA: TGTGCCAGTAGTTACGGGCTAGCGGGGGCGTACGGGGAGCTGTTTTTT.

This clone was seen a handful of times. CDR3 region: CASSLGTGGSGYTF. CDR3 bases: TGCGCCAGCAGCTTGGGAACCGGGGGTTCTGGCTACACCTTC. The chain couples TRBV5-1 to TRBJ1-2, with D possibly being TRBD1 (5 bases). The V and J ends lost 0 bases and 7 bases respectively, with 13 bases between them. The V gene's germline CDR1 is SGHRS and CDR2 YFSETQ. The CDR3 runs to 14 residues.

The chain recombines TRBV4-2 with TRBJ2-2, with TRBD2 matching 9 bases. The germline V gene has CDR1 LGHNA and CDR2 YNFKEQ. The CDR3 spans 14 residues. J was trimmed by 7 bases and V by 8 bases; bases with no gene match: 8. The CDR3: CASGKREAYGELFF. The CDR3 region has the DNA TGTGCCAGCGGGAAGCGGGAGGCGTACGGGGAGCTGTTTTTT.

The chain combines TRBV6-5 with TRBJ1-3; D remains ambiguous. V shed 2 bases and J shed 4 bases, with 12 bases lying between them. The germline V gene encodes CDR1 MNHEY and CDR2 SVGAGI. CDR3 length: 15 amino acids. Written as DNA, the CDR3 is TGTGCCAGCAGTTACGCGGGCAGGTCAGGAAACACCATATATTTT. Translating gives CASSYAGRSGNTIYF.

A few counts support this clone. This chain joins TRBV18 and TRBJ2-1; 13 bases are a match to TRBD2. Germline V gives CDR1 KGHSH, CDR2 LQKENI. The V and J ends lost 6 bases and 15 bases, in that order; junction bases with no gene match: 8. The CDR3 has 13 amino acids. CDR3 sequence (DNA): TGTGCCAGCTCTCCCGGGACTAGCGGGGAAGGGTTCTTC. This codes for CASSPGTSGEGFF.

This clone came up once. DNA of the CDR3: TGTGCCAGCAAAAGGGGGAAAGGGCCCCAGCATTTT. Amino acid sequence: CASKRGKGPQHF. V is TRBV28 and J is TRBJ1-5, with a weak D call TRBD1 (6 bases). CDR3 length: 12 amino acids. Per germline, CDR1 MDHEN and CDR2 SYDVKM. V lost 7 bases to trimming and J lost 9 bases, with 13 bases between them.

The chain links TRBV5-6 to TRBJ1-4; D is undetermined. The germline gives CDR1 SGHDT, CDR2 YYEEEE. Trimming removed 2 bases from V and 0 bases from J, with 5 bases in between. The CDR3 contains 14 residues. CDR3 sequence (DNA): TGTGCCAGCAGCTTCTCTCCAACTAATGAAAAACTGTTTTTT. Translating gives CASSFSPTNEKLFF.

The chain combines TRBV3-1 (or the pseudogene TRBV3-2) with TRBJ2-3; D may be TRBD1 (6 bases). V was clipped by 4 bases and J by 1 base, with 15 bases between them. Germline V CDR1 and CDR2: LGHDT, YNNKEL (reference sequence). This CDR3 spans 16 amino acids. CDR3 protein: CASSRPQGPGTDTQYF. The DNA of the CDR3 is TGTGCCAGCAGCCGGCCGCAGGGGCCCGGCACAGATACGCAGTATTTT.

The chain recombines TRBV2 with TRBJ2-7; 11 bases agree with TRBD1. CDR1 is SNHLY, CDR2 FYNNEI, per germline. With 8 bases clipped from V and 3 bases from J, the junction kept 0 bases outside the gene matches. The CDR3 is 12 amino acids. The CDR3 region is CASGTGGYEQYF. The CDR3 DNA sequence: TGTGCCAGCGGGACAGGGGGCTACGAGCAGTACTTC.

This chain joins TRBV29-1 and TRBJ1-2; D remains unclear. V lost 0 bases and J lost 4, with 6 bases in between. From germline, CDR1 is SQVTM and CDR2 ANQGSEA. The CDR3 length is 12 residues. The CDR3: CSVEDAGYGYTF. For the CDR3, the DNA is TGCAGCGTTGAAGACGCGGGCTATGGCTACACCTTC.

The chain recombines TRBV19 with TRBJ2-5; 7 bases line up with TRBD2. The V gene's germline CDR1 is LNHDA and CDR2 SQIVND (reference sequence). The CDR3 covers 14 residues. Germline trimming cut 3 bases from V and 2 bases from J; bases unmatched to any gene: 3. In DNA, the CDR3 is TGTGCCAGTAGTATCACAGCGGGGCAAGAGACCCAGTACTTC. Its translation is CASSITAGQETQYF.

The rearrangement links TRBV11-1 to TRBJ1-1, with TRBD1 as a possible D gene (6 bases). This CDR3 is 15 amino acids long. V lost 1 base, J lost 4 bases, and 13 bases lay in between. Germline lookup yields CDR1 SGHAT and CDR2 FQDESV (reference sequence). The CDR3 DNA follows: TGTGCCAGCAGCTTAGGGACTTTCAGGGGCACTGAAGCTTTCTTT. This gives the protein CASSLGTFRGTEAFF.

The chain has TRBV18 and TRBJ1-3, with 7 bases aligning to TRBD1. Germline V CDR1 and CDR2: KGHSH, LQKENI. Trimming took 2 bases from V and 0 from J; bases not matched to a gene: 4. This CDR3 region has 16 residues. CDR3 DNA: TGTGCCAGCTCACCAGGACAGGACAACTCTGGAAACACCATATATTTT. It encodes CASSPGQDNSGNTIYF.

This sequence joins TRBV2 and TRBJ1-1; D possibly corresponds to TRBD1 (6 bases). Looked up from germline, CDR1 is SNHLY and CDR2 is FYNNEI. CDR3 length: 13 residues. Trimming stripped 5 bases from V and 7 bases from J, with 14 bases between. CDR3 sequence: CASSTTGTSEAFF. Written as DNA, the CDR3 is TGTGCCAGCAGTACTACAGGGACGAGTGAAGCTTTCTTT.

This chain connects TRBV29-1 to TRBJ2-3; tentatively, D is TRBD2 (6 bases). The CDR3 is made up of 11 amino acids. CDR1 and CDR2 (germline): SQVTM, ANQGSEA. The V and J ends lost 5 bases and 6 bases respectively, with 9 bases between them. CDR3 sequence (DNA): TGCAGCGTTCGGGGGTTGGATACGCAGTATTTT. It yields the protein CSVRGLDTQYF.

Here the CDR3 DNA reads TGTGCCAGCAGCCCCCCTAACAGGGGGACTGAAAAACTGTTTTTT. Amino acids: CASSPPNRGTEKLFF. V and J are TRBV14 and TRBJ1-4; the match to TRBD1 covers 8 bases. Trimming removed 4 bases from V and 7 bases from J; junction bases left unmatched: 8. CDR3 length equals 15 residues. Germline values: CDR1 SGHDN, CDR2 FVKESK.

V usage is TRBV2 and J usage is TRBJ1-4, with 12 bases fitting TRBD1. Germline-derived CDR1 and CDR2 are SNHLY and FYNNEI. This CDR3 is built from 14 residues. After removal of 5 bases from V and 10 bases from J, the junction contained 5 bases not matched to a gene. The DNA of the CDR3 is TGTGCCAGCAGTTGGGACAGGGGGCAGGGAAAACTGTTTTTT. Translation: CASSWDRGQGKLFF. The full variable domain, completed using reference TRBV2 and TRBJ1-4, is EPEVTQTPSHQVTQMGQEVILRCVPISNHLYFYWYRQILGQKVEFLVSFYNNEISEKSEIFDDQFSVERPDGSNFTLKIRSTKLEDSAMYFCASSWDRGQGKLFFGSGTQLSVL.

In nucleotides, the CDR3 is TGTGCCAGCAGCCAAGTTGGCGGGACGCTAAATGAAAATCAGCCCCAGCATTTT. Its translation: CASSQVGGTLNENQPQHF. The chain carries TRBV3-1 (or the pseudogene TRBV3-2) and TRBJ1-5, with TRBD1 as a possible D gene (5 bases). Looked up from germline, CDR1 is LGHDT and CDR2 is YNNKEL (reference sequence). V dropped 1 base and J dropped 4 bases, with 20 bases sitting between them. This CDR3 contains 18 residues.

This clone showed up just a few times. This sequence joins TRBV28 and TRBJ2-7, with D tentatively TRBD1 (5 bases). CDR1 and CDR2 (germline): MDHEN, SYDVKM. The CDR3 covers 18 residues. The V end was cut by 2 bases, the J end by 5 bases, with 25 bases between. CDR3 protein: CASSLDSYYSSTLDEQYF. The CDR3 nucleotides read TGTGCCAGCAGTTTAGACAGTTACTACTCCTCTACTTTGGACGAGCAGTACTTC.

The rearrangement joins TRBV9 to TRBJ1-1, with TRBD1 matching 7 bases. With 4 bases clipped from V and 5 bases from J, the junction kept 11 bases outside the gene matches. This CDR3 contains 15 residues. Per the germline V gene, CDR1 is SGDLS and CDR2 is YYNGEE. The CDR3 nucleotides are TGTGCCAGCAGCCCGTCGACAGGGACGTTGACTGAAGCTTTCTTT. Translating gives CASSPSTGTLTEAFF.

CDR3 sequence (DNA): TGTGCCAGCTCATCGGACATCTCTGGGGCCAACGTCCTGACTTTC. Protein sequence: CASSSDISGANVLTF. The V and J genes are TRBV18 and TRBJ2-6, with D perhaps TRBD1 (5 bases). Germline lookup yields CDR1 KGHSH and CDR2 LQKENI. The CDR3 loop spans 15 amino acids. V gave up 5 bases and J gave up 0 bases, with 8 bases separating them. Supplemented by reference TRBV18 and TRBJ2-6, the full variable domain reads NAGVMQNPRHLVRRRGQEARLRCSPMKGHSHVYWYRQLPEEGLKFMVYLQKENIIDESGMPKERFSAEFPKEGPSILRIQQVVRGDSAAYFCASSSDISGANVLTFGAGSRLTVL.

The chain recombines TRBV7-8 with TRBJ1-5; D ambiguous. Trimming took 7 bases from V and 2 from J, leaving 12 bases between them. This CDR3 has 14 amino acids. The germline V gene encodes CDR1 SGHVS and CDR2 FQNEAQ. The DNA for the CDR3 is TGTGCCAGCACCGCCCGGGAGGGCAATCAGCCCCAGCATTTT. Translated: CASTAREGNQPQHF.

This clone was recorded only once. This chain joins TRBV29-1 and TRBJ2-7; TRBD1 matches 11 bases. The length of the CDR3 is 13 residues. Germline V gene data show CDR1 as SQVTM and CDR2 as ANQGSEA. Trimming removed 7 bases from V and 5 bases from J; junction bases left unmatched: 7. Here the CDR3 DNA reads TGCAGCGCCAGGACAGGGGGCATCAACGAGCAGTACTTC. Its translation: CSARTGGINEQYF.